This paragraph reports one TCR beta chain. The data stem from a study of cytomegalovirus exposure and HLA in healthy donors. CDR1 is MNHEY and CDR2 is SMNVEV in the germline V gene (reference sequence). The CDR3 loop spans 14 amino acids. V was trimmed by 3 bases and J by 10 bases, leaving 15 bases between them. Sequencing used immunoSEQ multiplex PCR; TCRdb keeps in-frame clones, though not all of them. This sample has over 85,000 clones, with roughly 84% found just once. The TCR sequence derives from a woman in her late teens or twenties in good health and CMV-seropositive. The sample comprised PBMCs. This sequence joins TRBV27 and TRBJ1-4; maybe TRBD1 (5 bases). CDR3 loop: CASSFDSGGGKLFF. The DNA for the CDR3 is TGTGCCAGCAGTTTCGACTCTGGGGGGGGAAAACTGTTTTTT.